This T cell receptor (beta chain) was captured in a study of cytomegalovirus exposure and HLA in healthy donors. Whole-study results and caveats: It was reported in a later analysis that an Asian-associated ancestry cluster showed fewer N-insertions than the approximately 700-donor mean.

V gave up 7 bases and J gave up 6 bases, with 19 bases separating them. The CDR3 consists of 15 residues. From germline, CDR1 is SNHLY and CDR2 FYNNEI. Concerning this clone: The antigen is not known.

60 Vbeta and 13 Jbeta primers were used in PCR. In the source study's methods: In a later analysis, about 9.9 million of 75 million to 85 million unique beta chains occurred in at least two donors. Clones were sequenced by immunoSEQ multiplex PCR, and TCRdb holds only the in-frame ones, with some missing. Clonal size and the V and J genes are those of that table, whereas D and trimming came from the DNA. Found here are 150,000 to 200,000 clones, 80% to 85% of them singletons; the top ten hold 0.2% to 0.3%. The rearrangement uses TRBV2 and TRBJ1-5; perhaps TRBD1 as D (6 bases). The source material was PBMCs. This TCR was recovered from a boy aged 5 to 17 in good health and CMV-seronegative. CDR3 sequence: CASNDDRSHGQPQHF. The DNA for the CDR3 is TGTGCCAGCAACGACGACAGGAGTCACGGTCAGCCCCAGCATTTT.